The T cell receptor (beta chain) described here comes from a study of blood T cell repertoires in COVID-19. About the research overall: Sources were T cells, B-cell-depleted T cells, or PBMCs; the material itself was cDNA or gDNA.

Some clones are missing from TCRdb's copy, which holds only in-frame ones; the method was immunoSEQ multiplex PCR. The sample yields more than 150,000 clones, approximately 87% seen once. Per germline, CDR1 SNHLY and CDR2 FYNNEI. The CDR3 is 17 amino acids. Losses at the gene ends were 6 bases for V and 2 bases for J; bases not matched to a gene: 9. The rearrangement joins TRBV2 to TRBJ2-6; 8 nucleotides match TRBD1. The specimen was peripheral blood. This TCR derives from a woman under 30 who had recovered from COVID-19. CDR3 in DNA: TGTGCCAGCAGAGGGGCGCAGGGGGCTCCTGGGGCCAACGTCCTGACTTTC. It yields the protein CASRGAQGAPGANVLTF.